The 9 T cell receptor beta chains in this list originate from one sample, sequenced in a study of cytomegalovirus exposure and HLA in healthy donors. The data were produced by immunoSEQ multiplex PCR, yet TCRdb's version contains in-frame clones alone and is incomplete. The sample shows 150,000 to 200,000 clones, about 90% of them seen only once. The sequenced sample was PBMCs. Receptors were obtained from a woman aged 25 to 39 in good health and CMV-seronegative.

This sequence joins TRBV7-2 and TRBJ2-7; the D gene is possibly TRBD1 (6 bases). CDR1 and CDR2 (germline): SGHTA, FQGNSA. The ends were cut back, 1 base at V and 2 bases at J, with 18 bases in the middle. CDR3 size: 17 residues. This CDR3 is CASSLEVGAPGAYEQYF. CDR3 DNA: TGTGCCAGCAGCTTAGAGGTCGGGGCCCCAGGGGCCTACGAGCAGTACTTC. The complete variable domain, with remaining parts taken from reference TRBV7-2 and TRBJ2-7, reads GAGVSQSPSNKVTEKGKDVELRCDPISGHTALYWYRQSLGQGLEFLIYFQGNSAPDKSGLPSDRFSAERTGGSVSTLTIQRTQQEDSAVYLCASSLEVGAPGAYEQYFGPGTRLTVT.

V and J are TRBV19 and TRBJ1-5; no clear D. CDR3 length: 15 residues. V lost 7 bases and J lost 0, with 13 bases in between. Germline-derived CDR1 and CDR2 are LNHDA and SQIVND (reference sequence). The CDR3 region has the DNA TGTGCCAGTAAAGGAGGTTTGCATAGCAATCAGCCCCAGCATTTT. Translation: CASKGGLHSNQPQHF.

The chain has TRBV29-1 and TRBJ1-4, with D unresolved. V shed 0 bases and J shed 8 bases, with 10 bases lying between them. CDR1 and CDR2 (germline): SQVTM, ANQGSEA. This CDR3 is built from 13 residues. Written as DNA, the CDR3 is TGCAGCGTTGAAGATCAAGTAGGCGAAAAACTGTTTTTT. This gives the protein CSVEDQVGEKLFF.

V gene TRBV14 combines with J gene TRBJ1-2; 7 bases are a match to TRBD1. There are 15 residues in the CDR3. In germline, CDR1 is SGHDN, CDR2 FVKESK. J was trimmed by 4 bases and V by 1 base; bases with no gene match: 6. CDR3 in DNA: TGTGCCAGCAGCCAAGGTTTGGGACAGCTCTATGGCTACACCTTC. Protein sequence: CASSQGLGQLYGYTF.

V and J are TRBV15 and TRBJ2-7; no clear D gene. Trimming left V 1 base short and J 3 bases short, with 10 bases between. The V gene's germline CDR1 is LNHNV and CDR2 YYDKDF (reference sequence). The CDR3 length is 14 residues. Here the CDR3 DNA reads TGTGCCACCAGCAGAGGTCCAGAATTCTACGAGCAGTACTTC. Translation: CATSRGPEFYEQYF.

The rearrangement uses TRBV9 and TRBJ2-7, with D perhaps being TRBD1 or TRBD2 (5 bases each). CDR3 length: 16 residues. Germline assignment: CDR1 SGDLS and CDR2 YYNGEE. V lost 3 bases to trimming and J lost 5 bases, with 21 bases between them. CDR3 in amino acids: CASSARRGEGVNEQYF. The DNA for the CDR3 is TGTGCCAGCAGCGCCCGAAGAGGGGAAGGGGTCAACGAGCAGTACTTC.

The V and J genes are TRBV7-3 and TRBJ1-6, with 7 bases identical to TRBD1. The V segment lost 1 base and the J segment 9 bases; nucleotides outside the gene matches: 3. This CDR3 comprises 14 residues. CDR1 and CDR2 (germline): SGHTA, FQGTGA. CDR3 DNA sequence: TGTGCCAGCAGCTTAAGGGACAGTCGTTCACCCCTCCACTTT. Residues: CASSLRDSRSPLHF.

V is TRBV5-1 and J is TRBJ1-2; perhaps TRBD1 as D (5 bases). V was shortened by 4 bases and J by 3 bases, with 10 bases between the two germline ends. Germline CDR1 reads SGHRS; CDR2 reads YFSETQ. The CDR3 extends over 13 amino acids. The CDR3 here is CASSPSGDYGYTF. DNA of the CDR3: TGCGCCAGCAGCCCCTCGGGGGACTATGGCTACACCTTC.

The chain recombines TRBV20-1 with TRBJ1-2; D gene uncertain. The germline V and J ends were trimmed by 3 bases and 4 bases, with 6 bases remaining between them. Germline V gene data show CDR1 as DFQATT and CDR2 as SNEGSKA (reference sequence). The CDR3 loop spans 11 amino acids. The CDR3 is CSASLSYGYTF. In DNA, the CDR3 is TGCAGTGCTAGCTTGAGCTATGGCTACACCTTC.